This entry lists 10 T cell receptor beta chains sequenced from one sample in a study of cytomegalovirus exposure and HLA in healthy donors (dated by TCRdb to 2015 to 2018). The library was made by the immunoSEQ multiplex PCR assay. A mixture of 60 forward primers for TCR Vbeta segments and 13 reverse primers for TCR Jbeta segments was used in the multiplex PCR. Held by TCRdb, this immuneACCESS table contains in-frame sequences only and omits some clones. Under half of the omission traces to an unresolved V gene where checked; the cause of the rest is unknown. This sample gives roughly 100,000 clones in total; roughly 60% of them show up just once. Of the sample, about 4.3% falls within the top ten clones. Sequencing input: PBMCs. These receptors originate from a human donor in good health.

For this clone: The germline gene is not matched at one end of the junction; a read error may be the cause. Other DNA sequences in this specimen translate into the identical CDR3. V and J are TRBV5-6 and TRBJ2-5; 7 bases are shared with TRBD2. This CDR3 spans 17 amino acids. The germline V gene encodes CDR1 SGHDT and CDR2 YYEEEE. CDR3 residues: CASSVLSGRVTGETQYF. CDR3 nucleotides: TGTGCCAGCAGCGTCCTTAGCGGGCGAGTAACCGGGGAGACTCAGTACTTC.

This clone was detected only a few times. The V and J genes are TRBV2 and TRBJ2-3, with TRBD2 as a possible D gene (6 bases). Germline V gene lookup returns CDR1 SNHLY and CDR2 FYNNEI. Trimming cost V 10 bases and J 9 bases, with 23 bases left between them. The CDR3 extends over 14 amino acids. CDR3 loop: CATTLRGARQTQYF. CDR3 DNA sequence: TGTGCCACCACCCTCCGCGGGGCCCGGCAAACGCAGTATTTT.

The chain links TRBV30 to TRBJ1-5; maybe TRBD1 (5 bases). Per the germline V gene, CDR1 is GTSNPN and CDR2 is SVGIG (reference sequence). CDR3 length: 14 residues. Between the trimmed V and J ends, which lost 5 bases and 11 bases, there was a span of 22 bases. CDR3 amino acids: CAWGKGTPASAQHF. The CDR3 DNA is TGTGCCTGGGGGAAGGGGACCCCGGCTAGCGCCCAGCATTTT.

The rearrangement uses TRBV27 and TRBJ2-7; 11 bases match TRBD1. Looked up from germline, CDR1 is MNHEY and CDR2 is SMNVEV (reference sequence). CDR3 length equals 15 residues. V shed 5 bases and J 5 bases; nucleotides not matched to a gene: 8. CDR3 sequence reads: CASSPSGTGGNEQYF. CDR3 DNA sequence: TGTGCCAGCAGTCCCTCCGGGACAGGGGGTAACGAGCAGTACTTC.

The chain carries TRBV15 and TRBJ1-2, with no clear D. The CDR3 consists of 13 residues. V was trimmed by 4 bases and J by 5 bases, leaving 11 bases between them. Germline V gene data show CDR1 as LNHNV and CDR2 as YYDKDF (reference sequence). This CDR3 is CATSIDTLYGYTF. CDR3 coding DNA: TGTGCCACCAGCATAGATACGCTATATGGCTACACCTTC. Variable domain in full (rest from reference TRBV15 and TRBJ1-2): DAMVIQNPRYQVTQFGKPVTLSCSQTLNHNVMYWYQQKSSQAPKLLFHYYDKDFNNEADTPDNFQSRRPNTSFCFLDIRSPGLGDTAMYLCATSIDTLYGYTFGSGTRLTVV.

The chain employs TRBV19 and TRBJ1-5; D gene ambiguous. CDR3 length: 15 residues. Per germline, CDR1 LNHDA and CDR2 SQIVND (reference sequence). V lost 6 bases to trimming and J lost 0 bases, with 12 bases between them. The CDR3 bases are TGTGCCAGTAGCGCTCGGACTGATAGCAATCAGCCCCAGCATTTT. This sequence encodes CASSARTDSNQPQHF. Based on the CDR3 plus reference TRBV19 and TRBJ1-5, the full variable domain is DGGITQSPKYLFRKEGQNVTLSCEQNLNHDAMYWYRQDPGQGLRLIYYSQIVNDFQKGDIAEGYSVSREKKESFPLTVTSAQKNPTAFYLCASSARTDSNQPQHFGDGTRLSIL.

CDR3 coding DNA: TGCGCCAGCAGTGATCAGGGGCTAGCGGGAGGTCCGTCCTACGAGCAGTACTTC. This sequence encodes CASSDQGLAGGPSYEQYF. V is TRBV10-1 and J is TRBJ2-7; 11 bases map to TRBD2. CDR3 length: 18 amino acids. Germline V lookup: CDR1 WNHNN, CDR2 SYGVQD (reference sequence). The V gene end was trimmed by 3 bases and the J gene end by 1 base; junction bases not matched to a gene: 11.

This chain joins TRBV28 and TRBJ1-2, with 7 bases lining up with TRBD1. Germline V gene data show CDR1 as MDHEN and CDR2 as SYDVKM. The CDR3 consists of 13 residues. V dropped 5 bases and J dropped 3; count of bases not matched to a gene: 3. The CDR3 region has the DNA TGTGCCAGCAGTGTAGACAGGGACTATGGCTACACCTTC. It specifies CASSVDRDYGYTF.

The chain links TRBV29-1 to TRBJ2-1, with TRBD2 matching over 7 bases. Unmatched junction bases numbered 6, after V lost 4 bases and J lost 0 bases. Per germline, CDR1 SQVTM and CDR2 ANQGSEA. The CDR3 length is 15 residues. The DNA for the CDR3 is TGCAGCGTTGGGCGGGGGTGGGGCTCCTACAATGAGCAGTTCTTC. Translating it yields CSVGRGWGSYNEQFF.

This clone was seen only a few times. This chain connects TRBV11-2 to TRBJ2-7, with D unresolved. CDR3 length equals 12 residues. Germline values: CDR1 SGHAT, CDR2 FQNNGV. Trimming removed 3 bases at V and 3 bases at J, with 6 bases between. CDR3 DNA sequence: TGTGCCAGCAGCTTTGGAGTCTACGAGCAGTACTTC. Protein: CASSFGVYEQYF.